The 22 T cell receptor beta chains listed next were all sequenced from one sample in a study of T cells in Graves' hyperthyroidism and ophthalmopathy. The TCR beta CDR3 regions underwent amplification using RNA transcripts as the source. A first-round RT-PCR of the TCR CDR3 used the HTBI primer set. TCRdb recomputed calls from the multiplex PCR reads with MiXCR, one row per CDR3 protein. The sample includes about 570,000 distinct CDR3 sequences, 35% to 55% seen only once; the top ten take under 20%. Sequenced material: peripheral blood or thyroid tissue (not recorded which). Every receptor here comes from an adult woman with Graves' disease, either hyperthyroidism or ophthalmopathy (not recorded which).

This clonotype was counted many times. One junction end disagrees with the germline gene, perhaps due to a read error. The chain joins TRBV19 to TRBJ2-2, with 8 bases identical to TRBD1. The germline CDR1 and CDR2 sequences are LNHDA and SQIVND (reference sequence). The CDR3 spans 14 residues. The CDR3 reads CTSTKDREPGELFF. Here the CDR3 DNA reads TGTACCAGTACTAAGGACAGGGAGCCCGGGGAGCTGTTTTTT.

The chain carries TRBV7-2 and TRBJ2-7; TRBD1 might be the D (6 bases). Looked up from germline, CDR1 is SGHTA and CDR2 is FQGNSA. This CDR3 has 12 amino acids. V was cut by 5 bases and J by 7 bases, with 12 bases left in between. For the CDR3, the DNA is TGTGCCAGCAGCCCACAGGGTTGGGAGCAGTACTTC. As protein: CASSPQGWEQYF.

Worth noting for this clonotype: At one end, the junction sequence differs from germline, possibly due to a read error. The V and J genes are TRBV7-7 and TRBJ1-5; D is ambiguous. The V gene's germline CDR1 is SSHAT and CDR2 FNYEAQ (reference sequence). CDR3 size: 15 residues. The CDR3 nucleotides are TGTGCTAGCAGTAAGACTAGCGGGAGTGGGGAGACCCAGCATTTT. This encodes CASSKTSGSGETQHF.

This clonotype was picked up many times. This sequence joins TRBV20-1 and TRBJ1-5, with TRBD1 matching over 9 bases. The CDR3 has 15 amino acids. The germline gives CDR1 DFQATT, CDR2 SNEGSKA (reference sequence). With V trimmed by 4 bases and J by 2 bases, 6 bases remained unmatched. Here the CDR3 DNA reads TGCAGTGCTATCCCGGGACAGGGTGGCAATCAGCCCCAGCATTTT. Protein: CSAIPGQGGNQPQHF.

The chain joins TRBV7-4 to TRBJ1-6, with D hard to call. The CDR3 is made up of 15 amino acids. Germline CDR1 is SGHVT and CDR2 is SQSDAQ. The V end was cut by 7 bases, the J end by 7 bases, with 17 bases between. In DNA, the CDR3 is TGTGCCAGCAATTTAGGAGTAGAGGACAATTCACCCCTCCACTTT. Residues: CASNLGVEDNSPLHF.

This clonotype was recorded a few times. The chain employs TRBV7-2 and TRBJ2-5, with D perhaps TRBD2 (6 bases). The CDR3 contains 15 residues. Trimming removed 0 bases at V and 4 bases at J, with 12 bases between. Germline V lookup: CDR1 SGHTA, CDR2 FQGNSA. CDR3 residues: CASSLAGVGGETQYF. The CDR3 DNA is TGTGCCAGCAGCTTAGCGGGGGTGGGGGGAGAGACCCAGTACTTC.

This chain links TRBV15 with TRBJ2-5, with 8 positions matching TRBD1. The CDR3 is made up of 13 amino acids. Trimming took 8 bases from V and 4 from J; bases not matched to a gene: 6. Germline lookup yields CDR1 LNHNV and CDR2 YYDKDF (reference sequence). The CDR3 DNA reads TGTGCCACCTCCCGAGACAGGGGAGAGACCCAGTACTTC. This translates into CATSRDRGETQYF.

The DNA of the CDR3 is TGTGCCAGCAGTACCTCGGGGACTTATGGCTACACCTTC. Its protein product is CASSTSGTYGYTF. The chain has TRBV2 and TRBJ1-2; possible D gene TRBD1, 5 bases. The CDR3 consists of 13 residues. Germline assignment: CDR1 SNHLY and CDR2 FYNNEI. The V end lost 5 bases, the J end lost 5 bases, and 12 bases lay between the germline ends.

The chain couples TRBV27 to TRBJ1-6; D not certain. CDR1 MNHEY and CDR2 SMNVEV come from the germline V gene (reference sequence). V was cut by 7 bases and J by 0 bases, with 10 bases left in between. The CDR3 length is 15 residues. The CDR3 region is CASKQGSSYNSPLHF. CDR3 nucleotide sequence: TGTGCCAGCAAACAAGGGAGCTCCTATAATTCACCCCTCCACTTT.

This clonotype occurred many times. The rearrangement links TRBV20-1 to TRBJ1-1; D possibly corresponds to TRBD1 (6 bases). The V gene's germline CDR1 is DFQATT and CDR2 SNEGSKA (reference sequence). V lost 4 bases and J 0 bases, leaving 12 bases between the germline ends. The CDR3 runs 14 residues. The CDR3 nucleotides are TGCAGTGCTAAACTTACAGGGATGAACACTGAAGCTTTCTTT. Translation gives CSAKLTGMNTEAFF.

This clonotype was seen a handful of times. The gene calls are TRBV30 and TRBJ2-7; TRBD2 matches at 7 bases. Germline V CDR1 and CDR2: GTSNPN, SVGIG (reference sequence). V trimming: 1 base; J trimming: 5 bases; junction bases outside the gene matches: 11. CDR3 size: 15 residues. The CDR3 DNA sequence: TGTGCCTGGAGTGATTGGGGGAGGGCCGGCCACGAGCAGTACTTC. This gives the protein CAWSDWGRAGHEQYF.

In this sample, this clonotype turned up many times. The genes are TRBV12-3 or TRBV12-4 and TRBJ1-1; 7 bases map to TRBD1. This CDR3 has 14 residues. J was trimmed by 1 base and V by 7 bases; bases with no gene match: 6. CDR3 coding DNA: TGTGCCAGCACTAAAGGGGGCAAGAACACTGAAGCTTTCTTT. Protein product: CASTKGGKNTEAFF.

This rearrangement joins TRBV30 to TRBJ1-3; D gene unclear. CDR1 and CDR2 (germline): GTSNPN, SVGIG (reference sequence). The length of the CDR3 is 12 residues. The V gene lost 1 base and the J gene lost 6 bases, with 7 bases spanning the gap. The CDR3 protein is CAWSGPANTIYF. For the CDR3, the DNA is TGTGCCTGGAGTGGACCTGCAAACACCATATATTTT.

This clonotype was seen many times. The V and J genes are TRBV4-1 and TRBJ2-7; maybe TRBD2 (6 bases). The germline V and J ends were trimmed by 6 bases and 4 bases, with 19 bases remaining between them. Germline CDR1 MGHRA, CDR2 YSYEKL. The CDR3 has 15 residues. CDR3 amino acids: CASSQLLARGYEQYF. The CDR3 bases are TGCGCCAGCAGTCAATTACTAGCCAGAGGGTACGAGCAGTACTTC.

This clonotype has a count of ten or more. The genes are TRBV20-1 and TRBJ2-5, with a weak D call TRBD1 (6 bases). Germline V gene data show CDR1 as DFQATT and CDR2 as SNEGSKA (reference sequence). V shed 5 bases and J shed 2 bases, with 27 bases lying between them. This CDR3 region has 18 residues. CDR3 residues: CSAHPTGQPLGYQETQYF. CDR3 in DNA: TGCAGTGCTCATCCTACCGGACAGCCACTAGGGTATCAAGAGACCCAGTACTTC.

With respect to this clonotype: This clone may be a read error of a much larger clone one base away. The chain couples TRBV5-1 to TRBJ1-2; D not certain. V gave up 1 base and J gave up 2 bases, with 21 bases separating them. The CDR3 is made up of 18 amino acids. The V gene's germline CDR1 is SGHRS and CDR2 YFSETQ. CDR3 sequence reads: CASSLQGISKDFNYGYTF. As DNA, the CDR3 is TGCGCCAGCAGCTTGCAAGGGATATCCAAGGATTTCAACTATGGCTACACCTTC.

This chain links TRBV2 with TRBJ1-6, with 7 positions matching TRBD1. The V gene's germline CDR1 is SNHLY and CDR2 FYNNEI. Trimming took 4 bases from V and 5 from J; bases not matched to a gene: 5. CDR3 length: 15 residues. Here the CDR3 reads CASSARTGHNSPLHF. The CDR3 bases are TGTGCCAGCAGTGCCCGGACAGGACATAATTCACCCCTCCACTTT.

This clonotype was detected only once. The chain employs TRBV24-1 and TRBJ2-2; no reliable D call. V lost 5 bases and J lost 3, with 6 bases in between. Germline loops: CDR1 KGHDR, CDR2 SFDVKD. This CDR3 has 13 amino acids. The CDR3 reads CATSGFYTGELFF. The DNA for the CDR3 is TGTGCCACCAGTGGTTTCTACACCGGGGAGCTGTTTTTT.

The chain joins TRBV7-8 to TRBJ2-2; D is uncertain. The CDR3 contains 13 residues. Germline V gene lookup returns CDR1 SGHVS and CDR2 FQNEAQ. Trimming stripped 5 bases from V and 5 bases from J, with 9 bases between. CDR3 sequence reads: CASSRRKTGELFF. For the CDR3, the DNA is TGTGCCAGCAGCCGAAGGAAGACCGGGGAGCTGTTTTTT.

This clonotype was seen ten or more times. The chain carries TRBV7-9 and TRBJ2-2; possible D gene TRBD2, 5 bases. The CDR3 runs to 16 residues. Germline values: CDR1 SEHNR, CDR2 FQNEAQ (reference sequence). V dropped 3 bases and J dropped 5 bases, with 16 bases sitting between them. In DNA, the CDR3 is TGTGCCAGCAGCTTCCTAGCCGGAGAGCGGACCGGGGAGCTGTTTTTT. This codes for CASSFLAGERTGELFF.

V gene TRBV7-2 combines with J gene TRBJ1-2; the D is unclear. This CDR3 is built from 13 residues. V lost 4 bases to trimming and J lost 5 bases, with 11 bases between them. Germline CDR1 SGHTA, CDR2 FQGNSA. The CDR3 sequence is CASSSGPSYGYTF. CDR3 sequence (DNA): TGTGCCAGCAGCTCCGGACCCTCGTATGGCTACACCTTC.

The chain couples TRBV19 to TRBJ2-4, with TRBD2 matching over 7 bases. Germline loops: CDR1 LNHDA, CDR2 SQIVND (reference sequence). The CDR3 is 14 residues long. The CDR3 spells CAQYGWGGWDIQYF. In nucleotides, the CDR3 is TGTGCTCAGTACGGTTGGGGGGGGTGGGACATTCAGTACTTC.